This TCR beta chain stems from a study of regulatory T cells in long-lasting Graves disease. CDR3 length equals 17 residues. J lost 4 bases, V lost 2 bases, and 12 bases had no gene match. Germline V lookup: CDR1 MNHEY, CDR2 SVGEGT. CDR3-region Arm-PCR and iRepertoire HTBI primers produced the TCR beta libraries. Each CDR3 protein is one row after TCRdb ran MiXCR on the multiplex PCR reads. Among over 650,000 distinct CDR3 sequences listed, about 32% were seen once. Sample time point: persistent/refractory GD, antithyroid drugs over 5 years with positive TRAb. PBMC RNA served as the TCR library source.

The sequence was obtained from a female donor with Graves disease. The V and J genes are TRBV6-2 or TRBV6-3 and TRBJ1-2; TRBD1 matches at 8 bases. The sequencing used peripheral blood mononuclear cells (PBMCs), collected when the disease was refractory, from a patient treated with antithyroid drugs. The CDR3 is CASSYNYRQGSGYGYTF. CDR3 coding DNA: TGTGCCAGCAGTTACAATTACCGACAGGGGAGCGGCTATGGCTACACCTTC.